A selection of T cell receptor beta chains follows, all from one sample in a study of cytomegalovirus exposure and HLA in healthy donors. Profiling relied on immunoSEQ multiplex PCR, and the TCRdb table lists in-frame clones only, not all of them. The sample gives 200,000 or so clones, less than 85% of which show up once; 0.2% to 0.25% is in the top ten. What was sequenced was PBMCs. These receptors were taken from a girl aged 2 to 10 in good health and CMV-seronegative. CDR3s include the opening cysteine and the closing phenylalanine or tryptophan. The D gene is left open where the match is weak. Only part of the rows carry a size: once, few, many, or a class if the clone is expanded.

clone_size: few; j_call: TRBJ2-2; d_call: TRBD2; v_call: TRBV4-1; cdr3_aa: CASSHVRGGAAGELFF; cdr3_nt: TGCGCCAGCAGCCACGTGCGCGGGGGGGCCGCCGGGGAGCTGTTTTTT
clone_size: -; j_call: TRBJ2-1; d_call: TRBD2; v_call: TRBV2; cdr3_aa: CASSDSRELNEQFF; cdr3_nt: TGTGCCAGCAGTGATTCGCGGGAGCTTAATGAGCAGTTCTTC
clone_size: -; j_call: TRBJ1-2; d_call: -; v_call: TRBV4-2; cdr3_aa: CASSQDRGDYGYTF; cdr3_nt: TGTGCCAGCAGCCAAGATCGGGGGGACTATGGCTACACCTTC
clone_size: -; j_call: TRBJ2-1; d_call: TRBD2; v_call: TRBV6-4; cdr3_aa: CASSLLAGLNNEQFF; cdr3_nt: TGTGCCAGCAGTCTACTAGCGGGCCTAAACAATGAGCAGTTCTTC
clone_size: -; j_call: TRBJ1-2; d_call: -; v_call: TRBV5-1; cdr3_aa: CASSFDNLYGYTF; cdr3_nt: TGCGCCAGCAGCTTCGACAACCTCTATGGCTACACCTTC
clone_size: -; j_call: TRBJ1-1; d_call: -; v_call: TRBV27; cdr3_aa: CASSDSATINTEAFF; cdr3_nt: TGTGCCAGCAGTGACAGTGCCACCATAAACACTGAAGCTTTCTTT
clone_size: -; j_call: TRBJ1-2; d_call: -; v_call: TRBV11-2; cdr3_aa: CASSLGAGLTF; cdr3_nt: TGTGCCAGCAGCTTAGGGGCAGGCCTAACCTTC
clone_size: -; j_call: TRBJ2-3; d_call: TRBD1; v_call: TRBV27; cdr3_aa: CASSTGTGLTDTQYF; cdr3_nt: TGTGCCAGCAGTACCGGGACAGGGCTTACAGATACGCAGTATTTT
clone_size: -; j_call: TRBJ2-1; d_call: -; v_call: TRBV29-1; cdr3_aa: CSVSLGGPVEQFF; cdr3_nt: TGCAGCGTCTCCCTAGGAGGGCCGGTGGAGCAGTTCTTC
clone_size: once; j_call: TRBJ2-1; d_call: -; v_call: TRBV7-3; cdr3_aa: CASSRGGTNNEQFF; cdr3_nt: TGTGCCAGCAGCCGGGGTGGGACAAACAATGAGCAGTTCTTC
clone_size: -; j_call: TRBJ2-1; d_call: TRBD2; v_call: TRBV6-1; cdr3_aa: CASSEAANSGGKLDEQFF; cdr3_nt: TGTGCCAGCAGTGAAGCGGCAAATAGCGGGGGGAAGTTGGATGAGCAGTTCTTC
clone_size: -; j_call: TRBJ2-5; d_call: -; v_call: TRBV5-8; cdr3_aa: CASSLDGGASETQYF; cdr3_nt: TGTGCCAGCAGCTTGGATGGGGGCGCTTCCGAGACCCAGTACTTC
clone_size: -; j_call: TRBJ2-3; d_call: -; v_call: TRBV5-1; cdr3_aa: CASSTQGGGSTDTQYF; cdr3_nt: TGCGCCAGCAGCACTCAAGGTGGCGGTAGCACAGATACGCAGTATTTT
clone_size: -; j_call: TRBJ1-4; d_call: -; v_call: TRBV6-1; cdr3_aa: CASSTQGPTNEKLFF; cdr3_nt: TGTGCCAGCAGTACGCAGGGCCCAACTAATGAAAAACTGTTTTTT
clone_size: -; j_call: TRBJ2-3; d_call: -; v_call: TRBV29-1; cdr3_aa: CSVYRSATDTQYF; cdr3_nt: TGCAGCGTATACAGGTCGGCAACAGATACGCAGTATTTT
clone_size: -; j_call: TRBJ2-1; d_call: -; v_call: TRBV21-1; cdr3_aa: CASSKGGGSYNEQFF; cdr3_nt: TGTGCCAGCAGCAAAGGAGGGGGCTCCTACAATGAGCAGTTCTTC
clone_size: few; j_call: TRBJ2-7; d_call: TRBD2; v_call: TRBV18; cdr3_aa: CASSPTVSGGGYRTSHYEQYF; cdr3_nt: TGTGCCAGCTCACCAACGGTCTCGGGTGGGGGTTATAGGACTAGCCACTACGAGCAGTACTTC
clone_size: -; j_call: TRBJ2-7; d_call: -; v_call: TRBV5-1; cdr3_aa: CASSLTVKSYEQYF; cdr3_nt: TGCGCCAGCAGCTTGACAGTAAAGTCCTACGAGCAGTACTTC
clone_size: -; j_call: TRBJ2-6; d_call: -; v_call: TRBV19; cdr3_aa: CASSTRQAISGANVLTF; cdr3_nt: TGTGCCAGTAGTACCAGACAGGCCATCTCTGGGGCCAACGTCCTGACTTTC
clone_size: -; j_call: TRBJ1-5; d_call: -; v_call: TRBV6-1; cdr3_aa: CASRSGTSNQPQHF; cdr3_nt: TGTGCCAGCAGGTCGGGTACGAGCAATCAGCCCCAGCATTTT
clone_size: few; j_call: TRBJ2-3; d_call: TRBD2; v_call: TRBV11-2; cdr3_aa: CASSQRLAGTDTQYF; cdr3_nt: TGTGCCAGCAGCCAACGACTAGCGGGAACAGATACGCAGTATTTT
clone_size: -; j_call: TRBJ2-3; d_call: -; v_call: TRBV9; cdr3_aa: CASSVDGGATDTQYF; cdr3_nt: TGTGCCAGCAGCGTAGACGGCGGGGCCACAGATACGCAGTATTTT
clone_size: few; j_call: TRBJ1-4; d_call: -; v_call: TRBV7-9; cdr3_aa: CASSLVGRGDEKLFF; cdr3_nt: TGTGCCAGCAGCTTAGTCGGCAGGGGAGACGAAAAACTGTTTTTT
clone_size: -; j_call: TRBJ2-7; d_call: -; v_call: TRBV6-5; cdr3_aa: CASSRVPTYEQYF; cdr3_nt: TGTGCCAGCAGCAGGGTACCAACTTACGAGCAGTACTTC
clone_size: -; j_call: TRBJ1-4; d_call: -; v_call: TRBV6-1; cdr3_aa: CASSQNGGRDEKLFF; cdr3_nt: TGTGCCAGCAGTCAAAACGGAGGGCGGGATGAAAAACTGTTTTTT
clone_size: -; j_call: TRBJ2-7; d_call: TRBD2; v_call: TRBV4-1; cdr3_aa: CASSPVGSGRPGEQYF; cdr3_nt: TGCGCCAGCAGCCCCGTTGGTAGCGGGAGGCCGGGCGAGCAGTACTTC
clone_size: few; j_call: TRBJ2-1; d_call: TRBD2; v_call: TRBV7-8; cdr3_aa: CASSWRGLAEVNEQFF; cdr3_nt: TGTGCCAGCAGCTGGAGGGGACTAGCAGAAGTAAATGAGCAGTTCTTC
clone_size: -; j_call: TRBJ1-2; d_call: TRBD1; v_call: TRBV18; cdr3_aa: CASSPRSGTGGNGYTF; cdr3_nt: TGTGCCAGCTCACCTCGGAGCGGGACAGGGGGCAATGGCTACACCTTC
clone_size: -; j_call: TRBJ2-3; d_call: TRBD1; v_call: TRBV27; cdr3_aa: CASSFVGGNGGTDTQYF; cdr3_nt: TGTGCCAGCAGTTTTGTAGGGGGCAATGGAGGCACAGATACGCAGTATTTT
clone_size: -; j_call: TRBJ1-1; d_call: -; v_call: TRBV2; cdr3_aa: CASSPPQVEAFF; cdr3_nt: TGTGCCAGCAGTCCGCCACAAGTTGAAGCTTTCTTT
clone_size: -; j_call: TRBJ2-7; d_call: -; v_call: TRBV11-2; cdr3_aa: CASSLRGINRARDYEQYF; cdr3_nt: TGTGCCAGCAGCTTAAGGGGGATCAACAGGGCTCGGGACTACGAGCAGTACTTC
clone_size: few; j_call: TRBJ2-7; d_call: -; v_call: TRBV5-6; cdr3_aa: CASSLVDTYEQYF; cdr3_nt: TGTGCCAGCAGCTTGGTAGATACCTACGAGCAGTACTTC
clone_size: -; j_call: TRBJ2-5; d_call: -; v_call: TRBV7-6; cdr3_aa: CASSLNSWPPQEAQYF; cdr3_nt: TGTGCCAGCAGCTTAAATTCTTGGCCCCCTCAAGAGGCCCAGTACTTC
clone_size: few; j_call: TRBJ1-1; d_call: -; v_call: TRBV7-9; cdr3_aa: CASSYGQSEAFF; cdr3_nt: TGTGCCAGCAGCTACGGACAGTCTGAAGCTTTCTTT
clone_size: -; j_call: TRBJ1-1; d_call: TRBD1; v_call: TRBV7-9; cdr3_aa: CASSLGTGNTEAFF; cdr3_nt: TGTGCCAGCAGCTTGGGGACAGGGAACACTGAAGCTTTCTTT
clone_size: -; j_call: TRBJ2-7; d_call: -; v_call: TRBV27; cdr3_aa: CASRAGASGEQYF; cdr3_nt: TGTGCCAGCAGGGCGGGGGCCTCTGGAGAGCAGTACTTC
clone_size: -; j_call: TRBJ1-2; d_call: -; v_call: TRBV29-1; cdr3_aa: CSVIDGHWAYGYTF; cdr3_nt: TGCAGCGTTATTGACGGCCACTGGGCCTATGGCTACACCTTC
clone_size: few; j_call: TRBJ1-3; d_call: -; v_call: TRBV10-3; cdr3_aa: CAISGQESGNTIYF; cdr3_nt: TGTGCCATCAGTGGTCAGGAATCTGGAAACACCATATATTTT
clone_size: -; j_call: TRBJ1-2; d_call: -; v_call: TRBV4-1; cdr3_aa: CASSPTGLAGGYTF; cdr3_nt: TGCGCCAGCAGCCCTACGGGGCTAGCGGGTGGCTACACCTTC
clone_size: -; j_call: TRBJ1-6; d_call: -; v_call: TRBV25-1; cdr3_aa: CASRGDGGDNSPLHF; cdr3_nt: TGTGCCAGCAGGGGGGACGGGGGTGATAATTCACCCCTCCACTTT
clone_size: -; j_call: TRBJ1-1; d_call: TRBD1; v_call: TRBV6-5; cdr3_aa: CASSLTGGGSTEAFF; cdr3_nt: TGTGCCAGCAGTTTGACAGGGGGCGGATCTACTGAAGCTTTCTTT